The next 30 T cell receptor beta chains were all read from a single sample in a study of regulatory T cells in long-lasting Graves disease. The time point is: newly diagnosed GD, antithyroid drugs for less than 3 months. After RNA was extracted from PBMCs, the TCR library was made from it. TCR beta libraries were built with iRepertoire HTBI primers and Arm-PCR of CDR3 regions. MiXCR was run by TCRdb on the multiplex PCR reads, yielding one entry per CDR3 protein. The table includes more than 300,000 distinct CDR3 sequences, 10% to 15% detected once. The sample was also linked to a second study, of T cells in Graves' hyperthyroidism and ophthalmopathy.

Sequenced here: peripheral blood mononuclear cells (PBMCs), sampled at new diagnosis, from a patient treated with antithyroid drugs. These receptors were obtained from a woman younger than 35 with Graves disease.

The sample holds many counts of this clonotype. The V and J genes are TRBV12-5 and TRBJ2-1; D may correspond to TRBD1 or TRBD2 (6 bases each). The CDR3 contains 16 residues. Trimming pared 2 bases from V and 8 bases from J, leaving 19 bases between. CDR1 LGHNT and CDR2 FRNRAP come from the germline V gene. CDR3 bases: TGTGCTAGTGGTTTGACCATGGGGGGCCCCGGACATGAGCAGTTCTTC. Protein sequence: CASGLTMGGPGHEQFF.

This clonotype has at least ten counts. This rearrangement joins TRBV29-1 to TRBJ1-1; D is possibly TRBD1 (5 bases). Per germline, CDR1 SQVTM and CDR2 ANQGSEA. This CDR3 region has 16 residues. The V gene lost 6 bases and the J gene lost 4 bases, with 24 bases spanning the gap. The CDR3 DNA is TGCAGCGTCGCGTTGGGGACGTCGCTACGGGCCACTGAAGCTTTCTTT. This translates into CSVALGTSLRATEAFF.

Many counts were recorded for this clonotype. As DNA, the CDR3 is TGTGCCAGCAGTTTTATAGCGGGAGGACCGGATGGGGAGCTGTTTTTT. Amino acid sequence: CASSFIAGGPDGELFF. The J gene is TRBJ2-2, the V gene TRBV7-6; TRBD2 matches at 10 bases. Germline CDR1 and CDR2: SGHVS and FNYEAQ. The V and J ends lost 6 bases and 8 bases, in that order; junction bases with no gene match: 12. The CDR3 sequence is 16 residues long.

The chain employs TRBV28 and TRBJ2-1; D possibly corresponds to TRBD2 (5 bases). V lost 6 bases to trimming and J lost 0 bases, with 15 bases between them. This CDR3 has 16 residues. Germline V CDR1 and CDR2: MDHEN, SYDVKM. As DNA, the CDR3 is TGTGCCAGCAGCCTGCCCGGACTGGGCTCCTACAATGAGCAGTTCTTC. Translated: CASSLPGLGSYNEQFF. The full variable domain, with the rest looked up from reference TRBV28 and TRBJ2-1, is DVKVTQSSRYLVKRTGEKVFLECVQDMDHENMFWYRQDPGLGLRLIYFSYDVKMKEKGDIPEGYSVSREKKERFSLILESASTNQTSMYLCASSLPGLGSYNEQFFGPGTRLTVL.

This clonotype was seen many times. The rearrangement links TRBV28 to TRBJ1-5, with D possibly matching TRBD1 (5 bases). Deletions cut 6 bases from V and 4 bases from J, with 19 bases between. The CDR3 extends over 16 amino acids. CDR1 is MDHEN, CDR2 SYDVKM, per germline. CDR3 protein: CASSYSKDIRNQPQHF. The CDR3 DNA reads TGTGCCAGCAGCTATAGCAAGGACATACGGAATCAGCCCCAGCATTTT.

This clonotype was detected a few times. J is TRBJ1-1 and V is TRBV19; maybe TRBD1 (5 bases). The V gene's germline CDR1 is LNHDA and CDR2 SQIVND (reference sequence). The CDR3 has 15 amino acids. V lost 6 bases to trimming and J lost 1 base, with 15 bases between them. CDR3 region: CASRRPGLRNTEAFF. For the CDR3, the DNA is TGTGCCAGTAGAAGACCGGGACTCAGGAACACTGAAGCTTTCTTT.

This clonotype was seen more than once but under ten times. The CDR3 DNA sequence: TGCAGTGCTCGCGCCGGGATGAACACTGAAGCTTTCTTT. As protein: CSARAGMNTEAFF. The rearrangement joins TRBV20-1 to TRBJ1-1; D not certain. The CDR3 spans 13 residues. The V gene's germline CDR1 is DFQATT and CDR2 SNEGSKA (reference sequence). Trimming cost V 5 bases and J 0 bases, with 10 bases left between them.

The sample holds many counts of this clonotype. J is TRBJ2-1 and V is TRBV14; D is ambiguous. The CDR3 is 16 amino acids. The V end was cut by 1 base, the J end by 4 bases, with 14 bases between. Germline CDR1 is SGHDN and CDR2 is FVKESK. This CDR3 reads CASSQAAAWPYNEQFF. CDR3 sequence (DNA): TGTGCCAGCAGCCAAGCTGCGGCCTGGCCATACAATGAGCAGTTCTTC.

This clonotype was seen at least ten times. The chain joins TRBV9 to TRBJ1-1; 7 bases fit TRBD1. V shed 4 bases and J 1 base; nucleotides not matched to a gene: 7. CDR1 SGDLS and CDR2 YYNGEE come from the germline V gene. This CDR3 is 15 amino acids long. The CDR3 region has the DNA TGTGCCAGCAGCCAGGGGGAGGGAGCGAACACTGAAGCTTTCTTT. Translation gives CASSQGEGANTEAFF.

This clonotype was found many times. The chain carries TRBV6-1 and TRBJ2-5; 7 positions match TRBD1. Germline CDR1 MNHNS, CDR2 SASEGT. The CDR3 has 13 residues. The V and J ends lost 7 bases and 5 bases, in that order; junction bases with no gene match: 7. CDR3 loop: CASIEQGRETQYF. CDR3 sequence (DNA): TGTGCCAGCATCGAACAGGGGCGGGAGACCCAGTACTTC.

The gene calls are TRBV20-1 and TRBJ2-1, with 8 nucleotides matching TRBD2. Trimming removed 5 bases from V and 9 bases from J; junction bases left unmatched: 18. CDR3 size: 16 residues. The germline gives CDR1 DFQATT, CDR2 SNEGSKA (reference sequence). The CDR3 DNA follows: TGCAGTGCTTTCCCCCTCTTGGAGCGGGAGTTCGGTGAGCAGTTCTTC. Encoded protein: CSAFPLLEREFGEQFF.

The sample holds many counts of this clonotype. The V gene is TRBV7-9, the J gene TRBJ2-2, with a tentative D call TRBD2 (6 bases). The germline V gene encodes CDR1 SEHNR and CDR2 FQNEAQ (reference sequence). Between the trimmed V and J ends, which lost 5 bases and 3 bases, there was a span of 10 bases. The CDR3 has 14 amino acids. The CDR3 spells CASSRRADTGELFF. In DNA form, the CDR3 reads TGTGCCAGCAGCAGGAGGGCTGACACCGGGGAGCTGTTTTTT. Supplemented by reference TRBV7-9 and TRBJ2-2, the full variable domain reads DTGVSQNPRHKITKRGQNVTFRCDPISEHNRLYWYRQTLGQGPEFLTYFQNEAQLEKSRLLSDRFSAERPKGSFSTLEIQRTEQGDSAMYLCASSRRADTGELFFGEGSRLTVL.

In the case of this clonotype: This sequence may be a read error, since a much larger clone differs from it by one base. The V gene is TRBV5-1, the J gene TRBJ1-1; D remains ambiguous. V was pared by 1 base and J by 2 bases, with 12 bases between. The CDR3 is made up of 15 amino acids. The V gene's germline CDR1 is SGHRS and CDR2 YFSETQ. CDR3 region: CASSLSGYLNTEAFF. The CDR3 DNA is TGCGCCAGCAGCTTGAGCGGGTACCTTAACACTGAAGCTTTCTTT. Based on the CDR3 plus reference TRBV5-1 and TRBJ1-1, the full variable domain is KAGVTQTPRYLIKTRGQQVTLSCSPISGHRSVSWYQQTPGQGLQFLFEYFSETQRNKGNFPGRFSGRQFSNSRSEMNVSTLELGDSALYLCASSLSGYLNTEAFFGQGTRLTVV.

This clonotype was detected ten times or more. The chain has TRBV20-1 and TRBJ2-1; the D is unclear. Germline assignment: CDR1 DFQATT and CDR2 SNEGSKA (reference sequence). The CDR3 sequence is 14 residues long. Between the trimmed V and J ends, which lost 0 bases and 10 bases, there was a span of 16 bases. The CDR3 spells CSARDLLEVGEQFF. The DNA for the CDR3 is TGCAGTGCTAGAGATCTTCTTGAAGTGGGCGAGCAGTTCTTC.

This clonotype has a handful of counts. In DNA form, the CDR3 reads TGTGCCAGCAGCTTGGAAGGACCGATATTCTCTGGAAACACCATATATTTT. Residues: CASSLEGPIFSGNTIYF. The J gene is TRBJ1-3, the V gene TRBV5-5; D unresolved. Germline CDR1 reads SGHKS; CDR2 reads YYEKEE (reference sequence). The length of the CDR3 is 17 residues. V was trimmed by 0 bases and J by 0 bases, leaving 13 bases between them.

There are a few counts of this clonotype. This chain connects TRBV19 to TRBJ1-4; D is unclear. Germline lookup yields CDR1 LNHDA and CDR2 SQIVND (reference sequence). Trimming shortened V by 6 bases and J by 5 bases, and 19 bases separated the two germline ends. The CDR3 has 16 residues. The CDR3 reads CASRLGSSKVNEKLFF. The CDR3 bases are TGTGCCAGTAGGCTAGGATCCTCTAAGGTGAATGAAAAACTGTTTTTT.

In this sample, this clonotype turned up many times. The chain recombines TRBV7-9 with TRBJ2-1; possible D gene TRBD2, 6 bases. CDR1 is SEHNR, CDR2 FQNEAQ, per germline (reference sequence). The CDR3 has 16 residues. V was trimmed by 5 bases and J by 3 bases, leaving 17 bases between them. The CDR3 coding sequence is TGTGCCAGCAGCCCGCGATGGGGAGGAATCTACAATGAGCAGTTCTTC. Amino acid sequence: CASSPRWGGIYNEQFF.

This clonotype was observed many times. The V and J genes are TRBV3-1 and TRBJ1-5; weak D call: TRBD1 (5 bases). The germline gives CDR1 LGHDT, CDR2 YNNKEL (reference sequence). The V and J ends lost 1 base and 6 bases respectively, with 16 bases between them. The CDR3 runs 16 residues. Here the CDR3 DNA reads TGTGCCAGCAGCCAAGGTATGGGTCAGGGCTTTCAGCCCCAGCATTTT. Translating it yields CASSQGMGQGFQPQHF.

In its sample, this clonotype was seen many times. The rearrangement uses TRBV11-2 and TRBJ1-2; TRBD1 is a possible D gene (6 bases). Germline V lookup: CDR1 SGHAT, CDR2 FQNNGV. This CDR3 spans 14 amino acids. V gave up 5 bases and J gave up 4 bases, with 14 bases separating them. The CDR3, as DNA: TGTGCCAGCAGCAAGCGGACAGTTGGCTATGGCTACACCTTC. Translating it yields CASSKRTVGYGYTF. Filled out from reference TRBV11-2 and TRBJ1-2, the complete variable domain reads EAGVAQSPRYKIIEKRQSVAFWCNPISGHATLYWYQQILGQGPKLLIQFQNNGVVDDSQLPKDRFSAERLKGVDSTLKIQPAKLEDSAVYLCASSKRTVGYGYTFGSGTRLTVV.

This clonotype was seen at least ten times. This chain joins TRBV7-2 and TRBJ2-4, with a weak D call TRBD2 (5 bases). The V gene's germline CDR1 is SGHTA and CDR2 FQGNSA. The CDR3 contains 14 residues. V was clipped by 2 bases and J by 9 bases, with 14 bases between them. Here the CDR3 DNA reads TGTGCCAGCAGCTTACTAGAACCACGGGGCATTCAGTACTTC. It specifies CASSLLEPRGIQYF. Combining the CDR3 with reference TRBV7-2 and TRBJ2-4 gives the whole variable domain GAGVSQSPSNKVTEKGKDVELRCDPISGHTALYWYRQSLGQGLEFLIYFQGNSAPDKSGLPSDRFSAERTGGSVSTLTIQRTQQEDSAVYLCASSLLEPRGIQYFGAGTRLSVL.

This clonotype showed up many times. This chain connects TRBV20-1 to TRBJ2-3, with D possibly TRBD2 on 7 matching bases. The germline V gene encodes CDR1 DFQATT and CDR2 SNEGSKA (reference sequence). The CDR3 length is 15 residues. V was pared by 3 bases and J by 2 bases, with 15 bases between. The CDR3, as DNA: TGCAGTGCTAGGGGCGGGGGCCAATACACAGATACGCAGTATTTT. This sequence encodes CSARGGGQYTDTQYF.

The V call is TRBV20-1, the J call TRBJ2-5; 8 bases fit TRBD2. The CDR3 length is 14 residues. CDR1 DFQATT and CDR2 SNEGSKA come from the germline V gene (reference sequence). V shed 4 bases and J 1 base; nucleotides not matched to a gene: 5. CDR3 sequence: CSANPGGAQETQYF. The DNA for the CDR3 is TGCAGTGCTAACCCCGGGGGGGCCCAAGAGACCCAGTACTTC.

There are many counts of this clonotype. The rearrangement joins TRBV29-1 to TRBJ2-7; D is uncertain. The CDR3 contains 12 residues. V was shortened by 4 bases and J by 2 bases, with 9 bases between the two germline ends. Looked up from germline, CDR1 is SQVTM and CDR2 is ANQGSEA. CDR3 DNA: TGCAGCGTTGGTAACAGAGCCTACGAGCAGTACTTC. This translates into CSVGNRAYEQYF.

The chain couples TRBV11-2 to TRBJ2-5, with 11 positions matching TRBD2. CDR3 length equals 17 residues. Germline V gene data show CDR1 as SGHAT and CDR2 as FQNNGV. The V gene end was trimmed by 5 bases and the J gene end by 1 base; junction bases not matched to a gene: 9. DNA for the CDR3: TGTGCCAGCAGCCGTGGGGCTAGCGGGGGGACCCAAGAGACCCAGTACTTC. As protein: CASSRGASGGTQETQYF.

The V call is TRBV18, the J call TRBJ2-1; 13 bases line up with TRBD2. This CDR3 spans 16 amino acids. Trimming at V came to 4 bases and at J to 5 bases, leaving 5 bases not matched to a gene. In germline, CDR1 is KGHSH, CDR2 LQKENI. The CDR3 is CASSLTSGRGHNEQFF. CDR3 bases: TGTGCCAGCTCACTTACTAGCGGGAGGGGTCACAATGAGCAGTTCTTC.

The table lists this clonotype with many counts. The rearrangement joins TRBV10-3 to TRBJ1-4; D perhaps matches TRBD1 (5 bases). The germline V gene has CDR1 ENHRY and CDR2 SYGVKD. Trimming took off 6 bases at V and 8 bases at J, with 16 bases between the two ends. The CDR3 consists of 14 residues. The CDR3, as DNA: TGTGCCATCAGCACCGGGGGGGGAGGAGAAAAACTGTTTTTT. This gives the protein CAISTGGGGEKLFF.

V is TRBV20-1 and J is TRBJ2-7, with D uncertain. Germline-derived CDR1 and CDR2 are DFQATT and SNEGSKA (reference sequence). V was pared by 6 bases and J by 3 bases, with 18 bases between. This CDR3 has 14 amino acids. The CDR3 DNA is TGCAGTGCAACCTCAGATGGGTGGGGCTACGAGCAGTACTTC. Residues: CSATSDGWGYEQYF.

This clonotype has just a few counts. The rearrangement joins TRBV4-2 to TRBJ1-1, with D uncertain. Germline lookup yields CDR1 LGHNA and CDR2 YNFKEQ. CDR3 size: 15 residues. The germline V and J ends were trimmed by 2 bases and 5 bases, with 15 bases remaining between them. DNA for the CDR3: TGTGCCAGCAGCCAACAAGCATTAGACTCAACTGAAGCTTTCTTT. Translating gives CASSQQALDSTEAFF.

With regard to this clonotype: A clone one base away is much larger, so this may be a read error. This chain links TRBV5-5 with TRBJ1-1; D is possibly TRBD1 (5 bases). CDR1 and CDR2 (germline): SGHKS, YYEKEE (reference sequence). CDR3 length equals 16 residues. The DNA of the CDR3 is TGTGCCAGCAGCCGATATCTCAGGGAACGTAGCACTGAAGCTTACTTT. It translates to CASSRYLRERSTEAYF.

The chain is built from TRBV4-3 and TRBJ2-2, with D perhaps assigned TRBD1 or TRBD2 (5 bases each). Germline values: CDR1 LGHNA, CDR2 YSLEER. The CDR3 sequence is 17 residues long. V lost 0 bases, J lost 2 bases, and 13 bases lay in between. The CDR3 DNA follows: TGCGCCAGCAGCCAAGATCACGTCGGGGCTAACACCGGGGAGCTGTTTTTT. Its protein product is CASSQDHVGANTGELFF.